Sequencing of this T cell receptor (beta chain) was carried out in a study of CD8+ T cells in alopecia areata. Study-wide points: Scalp repertoires also include resident alphabeta T cells from normal skin. Between patients, shared TCR sequences were less clear than in mice. This was possibly due in part to HLA diversity in the patient population.

The CDR3 spans 12 residues. The V gene's germline CDR1 is SGHDN and CDR2 FVKESK. V dropped 1 base and J dropped 12 bases, with 10 bases sitting between them. As the sequencing template, cDNA was produced by extracting RNA and reverse transcribing it. The table came from immunoSEQ multiplex PCR; TCRdb's copy has only in-frame clones and leaves some out. The sample shows under 150,000 clones, less than 75% of them seen only once. Note on this clone: Its antigen is unknown.

Sequenced: CD8+ T cells sorted from blood. The receptor was derived from a human donor in good health. This sequence joins TRBV14 and TRBJ2-1; the D gene is possibly TRBD2 (6 bases). The CDR3: CASSQGRVWQFF. DNA of the CDR3: TGTGCCAGCAGCCAAGGGAGGGTCTGGCAGTTCTTC.